This paragraph covers one TCR beta chain sequence. This clonotype was counted many times. It has no known antigen specificity. One base away there is no much larger clone; base qualities are not given. Library construction relied on 5' RACE. Sequenced on an Illumina HiSeq 2500. A second roughly 7 to 11 cycle PCR used a sample-barcoded 5' primer and a J-beta primer mix. A unique molecular identifier was introduced onto each TCR beta cDNA molecule by a template-switch 5' adaptor carrying 12 random nucleotides. Each sample yielded at least 2.5 million CDR3-containing paired-end reads. The Mint cDNA synthesis kit, primed by a TRBC-specific oligonucleotide, was used to synthesize first-strand cDNA from all RNA. Following uracil-DNA glycosylase treatment, a first 18-cycle PCR with universal primers M1SS and BC2_uni_R was performed on all cDNA. The authors' analysis ran thus. For normalization, 1 million high-quality reads were randomly selected from each sample, with every read carrying a distinct molecular identifier. Instead of being binned into consensus sequences, reads that shared molecular identifiers were thrown out. MiTCR, run with a Q25 quality threshold and the strictest error-elimination algorithm, handled CDR3 identification, clonotype clustering and error correction. A nonparametric unseen species model with Euler transformation was used to estimate a lower bound on total TCR beta diversity. The public reads were reprocessed in TCRdb via fastp at Q25 and MiXCR, keeping in-frame beta chains. Each CDR3 protein appears once, grouped with its most common genes and DNA. TCRdb's processing, not the authors' own work, is the source of the V and J calls. Present in this sample are 900,000 to 950,000 distinct CDR3 sequences, 25% to 30% of which were seen just once. Roughly a tenth of the sample is in the top ten clones.

The roughly 39 donors, aged about 6 to 95 years, were systemically healthy Caucasian individuals from Russia. Each donor gave 8 to 10 milliliters of peripheral blood, drawn into EDTA-treated Vacutainer tubes. Ficoll-Paque density-gradient centrifugation was used to isolate PBMCs, with at least 6.5 million per sample. Trizol reagent was used to extract total RNA from the PBMCs, yielding at least 6 micrograms per sample. The percentages of naive CD45RAhigh/CD27high T cells were determined by flow cytometry on a PBMC aliquot from every donor. Trimming costs V 5 bases and J 9 bases, and their ends lie 10 bases apart. In the germline V gene, CDR1 corresponds to SGHVS and CDR2 to FNYEAQ. Including cysteine and phenylalanine, the CDR3 has 11 amino acids. Only CDR3 DNA is held: 33 bases, read in frame from base 1. This specimen belongs to a study of blood T cells in healthy people across ages (dated by TCRdb to between 2014 and 2017). A note on the overall study: In model experiments, template switching captured roughly one uniquely barcoded TCR beta cDNA molecule for every two T cells. Four age groups were formed from the donors: young (average 16 years), middle-aged (approximately 39), aged (62) and long-lived (about 80). Two additional independent replicas of 1 million unique cDNA reads from the same blood draw were analyzed for two donors (one aged 18 to 29 and one aged 80 or older). Using deep sequencing normalized with unique cDNA molecular identifiers, the study measured how TCR beta repertoire diversity changes with age. General findings and caveats noted by the study authors: Because the CMV infection status of the donors was unknown, age-related changes in expanded clonotypes may potentially have been confounded. Observed TCR beta diversity correlated strongly with the percentage of naive T cells measured by flow cytometry. Conclusive comparison of naive and antigen-experienced compartments was prevented by the profiling of bulk unsorted PBMCs. Observed TCR beta diversity per million T cells fell roughly linearly with age, and a significant reduction was already apparent by age roughly 40. Estimates of total diversity based on one million sequenced T cells were regarded as lower bounds and as underestimates. Compared with the aged group, more naive CD4+ T cells, fewer expanded clones and increased TCR diversity were shown by the long-lived group, suggesting age selection.

The same sample was also used in a study of T cells of mothers and their children. As that second study puts it: The donors were nine systemically healthy Caucasian individuals, made up of three mothers and their six children. cDNA synthesis used all of the extracted RNA, with 1.5 ug of RNA in each 15 ul reaction. In the second PCR, the M1S primer added sample barcodes and 2-4 random nucleotides. Each mother yielded over 10 million TCR beta CDR3 reads and each child 2.5 million to 3 million reads. Thymic selection shapes the output of TCR recombination in a similar way in related and unrelated pairs, and inherited differences have a minor effect. Related mother-child pairs always showed normalized repertoire overlap that was slightly higher than in unrelated mother-child pairs, though the difference was never significant. No persistent microchimeric T cell clones were detected, at a sensitivity of approximately 100 clones per million clonotypes. The study used deep NGS to compare TCR beta repertoires of mothers and children, seeking features distinguishing related mother-child pairs from unrelated individuals. On average, the children were approximately 11 +/- 4 years old, while the mothers were around 42 +/- 4 years old. After adapter ligation was performed with NEBNext reagents, the libraries were sequenced on an Illumina HiSeq 2000 with 100+100 nt paired-end reads. Mother and child libraries were prepared a month apart and sequenced in separate runs to prevent cross-contamination. For each donor, somewhere between roughly 450,000 and 2,100,000 distinct TCR beta clonotypes were identified. Naive TCR beta clonotypes were estimated from low-frequency clonotypes matched to each donor's FACS-determined naive share, without sorting.

Sequenced input: blood. The TCR was taken from a woman between 40 and 55 years old in good health. The chain was built from TRBV7-6 and TRBJ2-5, with TRBD1 perhaps the D gene, on 6 matching bases. The DNA is as follows: TGTGCCAGCAGCGGGGGCCAGTCCCAGTACTTC. It translates to CASSGGQSQYF.